Listed here are 21 T cell receptor beta chains from one sample, sequenced in a study of T cells after yellow fever vaccination. In TCRdb, the 5' RACE reads were re-called with MiXCR into one record per CDR3 protein. The data contain about 340,000 distinct CDR3 sequences, approximately 12% of them singletons. The sequenced sample was CD4+ T cells sorted from PBMCs, obtained 15 days after the yellow fever booster vaccination. The receptors here all came from a man younger than 35 who received the YFV17D yellow fever vaccine.

The rearrangement joins TRBV12-3 or TRBV12-4 to TRBJ1-5; 7 positions match TRBD1. The length of the CDR3 is 15 residues. Trimming cost V 6 bases and J 4 bases; bases outside gene matches: 9. The CDR3 loop is CASSSAGTANQPQHF. The CDR3 DNA follows: TGTGCCAGCAGCAGCGCCGGGACAGCAAATCAGCCCCAGCATTTT.

This clonotype was recorded a few times. The chain joins TRBV12-3 or TRBV12-4 to TRBJ2-7; 8 nucleotides match TRBD2. The CDR3 runs to 15 residues. The J segment lost 4 bases and the V segment lost 5 bases, leaving 10 bases of the junction unmatched. CDR3 sequence reads: CASSQGRGVIYEQYF. The CDR3 DNA follows: TGTGCCAGCAGTCAGGGGCGGGGGGTCATTTACGAGCAGTACTTC.

The chain carries TRBV28 and TRBJ1-3; D is uncertain. The germline V and J ends were trimmed by 8 bases and 0 bases, with 14 bases remaining between them. This CDR3 region has 15 residues. CDR1 MDHEN and CDR2 SYDVKM come from the germline V gene. In DNA, the CDR3 is TGTGCCAGCTCCATCCCGGGGATCTCTGGAAACACCATATATTTT. As protein: CASSIPGISGNTIYF. Drawing the rest from reference TRBV28 and TRBJ1-3, the complete variable domain is DVKVTQSSRYLVKRTGEKVFLECVQDMDHENMFWYRQDPGLGLRLIYFSYDVKMKEKGDIPEGYSVSREKKERFSLILESASTNQTSMYLCASSIPGISGNTIYFGEGSWLTVV.

This clonotype was seen more than once but under ten times. This chain joins TRBV12-3 or TRBV12-4 and TRBJ2-4, with D tentatively TRBD1 (5 bases). Deletions cut 4 bases from V and 5 bases from J, with 15 bases between. The CDR3 length is 15 residues. The CDR3 DNA sequence: TGTGCCAGCAGTTATAATGGGGCCCGGGAAAACATTCAGTACTTC. This encodes CASSYNGARENIQYF.

The V and J genes are TRBV7-2 and TRBJ2-3; D might be TRBD2 (5 bases). Germline loops: CDR1 SGHTA, CDR2 FQGNSA. The CDR3 runs to 15 residues. The V and J ends lost 10 bases and 1 base respectively, with 18 bases between them. The CDR3 spells CATQRGPLRTDTQYF. Here the CDR3 DNA reads TGTGCCACCCAGCGAGGGCCCCTACGCACAGATACGCAGTATTTT.

Note on this clonotype: The DNA is omitted, as the CDR3 cannot be located on it reliably, and the CDR3 follows TCRdb's listing. The chain links TRBV7-3 to TRBJ2-2; the table's D call, TRBD1, has no DNA check behind it. Germline CDR1 SGHTA, CDR2 FQGTGA. The CDR3 length is 15 residues, termini included. The CDR3 region is CASSPTGLRAGELFF.

The gene calls are TRBV6-1 and TRBJ2-3; D may be TRBD2 (6 bases). This CDR3 spans 16 amino acids. The V gene's germline CDR1 is MNHNS and CDR2 SASEGT. Trimming cost V 0 bases and J 0 bases, with 10 bases left between them. CDR3 DNA: TGTGCCAGCAGTGAAGCGGGGGGTCTAAGCACAGATACGCAGTATTTT. Residues: CASSEAGGLSTDTQYF.

This clonotype was observed a few times. CDR3 nucleotide sequence: TGCGCCAGCGTCCAACCTAGCACAGATACGCAGTATTTT. Its translation: CASVQPSTDTQYF. The chain carries TRBV5-1 and TRBJ2-3; D unclear. Trimming cost V 7 bases and J 0 bases, with 9 bases left between them. Germline CDR1 and CDR2: SGHRS and YFSETQ. The CDR3 is 13 amino acids. Using reference TRBV5-1 and TRBJ2-3 for the parts outside the CDR3, the full variable domain is KAGVTQTPRYLIKTRGQQVTLSCSPISGHRSVSWYQQTPGQGLQFLFEYFSETQRNKGNFPGRFSGRQFSNSRSEMNVSTLELGDSALYLCASVQPSTDTQYFGPGTRLTVL.

This sequence joins TRBV5-8 and TRBJ1-2; perhaps TRBD1 as D (5 bases). The V end was cut by 7 bases, the J end by 4 bases, with 20 bases between. This CDR3 is 15 amino acids long. The germline gives CDR1 SGHTS, CDR2 YDEGEE. The CDR3 is CASGDGGPYAYGYTF. The CDR3, as DNA: TGTGCCAGCGGGGACGGGGGTCCTTACGCCTATGGCTACACCTTC. The whole variable domain, filled in from reference TRBV5-8 and TRBJ1-2, reads EAGVTQSPTHLIKTRGQQATLRCSPISGHTSVYWYQQALGLGLQFLLWYDEGEERNRGNFPPRFSGRQFPNYSSELNVNALELEDSALYLCASGDGGPYAYGYTFGSGTRLTVV.

The chain couples TRBV18 to TRBJ2-7; D is ambiguous. Per the germline V gene, CDR1 is KGHSH and CDR2 is LQKENI. V was trimmed by 2 bases and J by 5 bases, leaving 13 bases between them. The CDR3 spans 14 residues. CDR3 in amino acids: CASSPARDDHEQYF. The CDR3 region has the DNA TGTGCCAGCTCACCAGCAAGGGATGATCACGAGCAGTACTTC. The complete variable domain, with remaining parts taken from reference TRBV18 and TRBJ2-7, reads NAGVMQNPRHLVRRRGQEARLRCSPMKGHSHVYWYRQLPEEGLKFMVYLQKENIIDESGMPKERFSAEFPKEGPSILRIQQVVRGDSAAYFCASSPARDDHEQYFGPGTRLTVT.

The chain carries TRBV14 and TRBJ1-1, with D unclear. Germline values: CDR1 SGHDN, CDR2 FVKESK. Trimming removed 3 bases from V and 6 bases from J, with 5 bases in between. CDR3 length equals 11 residues. CDR3 amino acids: CASSQFSEAFF. CDR3 sequence (DNA): TGTGCCAGCAGCCAGTTTTCTGAAGCTTTCTTT.

The chain employs TRBV4-2 and TRBJ2-7; D ambiguous. The CDR3 contains 14 residues. The V gene's germline CDR1 is LGHNA and CDR2 YNFKEQ. With 3 bases removed from V and 0 bases from J, the gap between germline ends came to 9 bases. CDR3 nucleotide sequence: TGTGCCAGCAGCCAGAAGGAGAGCTCCTACGAGCAGTACTTC. It codes for CASSQKESSYEQYF.

This clonotype has a handful of counts. The V and J genes are TRBV20-1 and TRBJ2-2; D assignment may be TRBD1 or TRBD2 (5 bases each). Germline CDR1 DFQATT, CDR2 SNEGSKA (reference sequence). This CDR3 has 14 amino acids. Trimming pared 7 bases from V and 1 base from J, leaving 13 bases between. CDR3 loop: CSVKGPMNTGELFF. The CDR3 DNA is TGCAGTGTCAAGGGACCGATGAACACCGGGGAGCTGTTTTTT.

This clonotype turned up a few times. This chain connects TRBV20-1 to TRBJ1-1; 7 bases agree with TRBD1. The V and J ends lost 3 bases and 1 base, in that order; junction bases with no gene match: 8. Germline values: CDR1 DFQATT, CDR2 SNEGSKA (reference sequence). The CDR3 has 15 residues. This CDR3 reads CSASKVRGKNTEAFF. The DNA for the CDR3 is TGCAGTGCTAGCAAAGTCAGGGGGAAGAACACTGAAGCTTTCTTT.

The genes are TRBV25-1 and TRBJ2-3; TRBD2 aligns across 8 bases. The CDR3 is made up of 15 amino acids. The ends lost 3 bases at V and 5 bases at J; junction bases unmatched: 7. The V gene's germline CDR1 is MGHDK and CDR2 SYGVNS. The DNA for the CDR3 is TGTGCCAGCAGTGACCCCGGGGGGGCCGGAGATACGCAGTATTTT. This codes for CASSDPGGAGDTQYF.

A remark on this clonotype: This may be a read error, as it is one base from a much larger clone. The chain joins TRBV7-9 to TRBJ2-5, with D possibly matching TRBD2 (6 bases). Germline CDR1 SEHNR, CDR2 FQNEAQ (reference sequence). The CDR3 runs to 14 residues. The CDR3, as DNA: TGTGCCAGCAGCTTCCGGCGGGACCAAGAGACCGAGTACTTC. It yields the protein CASSFRRDQETEYF.

The chain has TRBV27 and TRBJ2-2; no reliable D call. Germline assignment: CDR1 MNHEY and CDR2 SMNVEV (reference sequence). CDR3 size: 14 residues. Trimming shortened V by 1 base and J by 4 bases, and 7 bases separated the two germline ends. The CDR3 loop reads CASSLYPFTGELFF. CDR3 nucleotides: TGTGCCAGCAGTTTATACCCCTTCACCGGGGAGCTGTTTTTT.

The chain carries TRBV7-2 and TRBJ1-5; D remains ambiguous. Germline values: CDR1 SGHTA, CDR2 FQGNSA. This CDR3 has 13 amino acids. V shed 4 bases and J shed 7 bases, with 11 bases lying between them. The CDR3 sequence: CASSSAFGQPQHF. The DNA of the CDR3 is TGTGCCAGCAGCTCAGCATTCGGCCAGCCCCAGCATTTT.

The sample holds many counts of this clonotype. The rearrangement joins TRBV6-5 to TRBJ2-2; tentatively, D is TRBD1 (6 bases). The CDR3 totals 14 residues. The V end was cut by 4 bases, the J end by 3 bases, with 9 bases between. CDR1 MNHEY and CDR2 SVGAGI come from the germline V gene. The CDR3 is CASSSRTDTGELFF. Written as DNA, the CDR3 is TGTGCCAGCAGTTCGCGGACAGACACCGGGGAGCTGTTTTTT.

This clonotype occurred a few times. The chain couples TRBV7-9 to TRBJ2-1; D may match TRBD1 or TRBD2 (6 bases each). The CDR3 sequence is 11 residues long. The germline gives CDR1 SEHNR, CDR2 FQNEAQ (reference sequence). V was shortened by 2 bases and J by 15 bases, with 11 bases between the two germline ends. Here the CDR3 reads CASSLRGARFF. DNA of the CDR3: TGTGCCAGCAGCTTAAGGGGGGCGCGGTTCTTC.

The rearrangement uses TRBV6-1 and TRBJ2-2, with 7 bases that match TRBD1. V was pared by 11 bases and J by 7 bases, with 10 bases of the junction left unmatched. The CDR3 has 13 residues. The germline V gene has CDR1 MNHNS and CDR2 SASEGT. CDR3 amino acids: CAVRRQGIGELFF. DNA of the CDR3: TGTGCCGTGCGCAGACAGGGTATCGGGGAGCTGTTTTTT.